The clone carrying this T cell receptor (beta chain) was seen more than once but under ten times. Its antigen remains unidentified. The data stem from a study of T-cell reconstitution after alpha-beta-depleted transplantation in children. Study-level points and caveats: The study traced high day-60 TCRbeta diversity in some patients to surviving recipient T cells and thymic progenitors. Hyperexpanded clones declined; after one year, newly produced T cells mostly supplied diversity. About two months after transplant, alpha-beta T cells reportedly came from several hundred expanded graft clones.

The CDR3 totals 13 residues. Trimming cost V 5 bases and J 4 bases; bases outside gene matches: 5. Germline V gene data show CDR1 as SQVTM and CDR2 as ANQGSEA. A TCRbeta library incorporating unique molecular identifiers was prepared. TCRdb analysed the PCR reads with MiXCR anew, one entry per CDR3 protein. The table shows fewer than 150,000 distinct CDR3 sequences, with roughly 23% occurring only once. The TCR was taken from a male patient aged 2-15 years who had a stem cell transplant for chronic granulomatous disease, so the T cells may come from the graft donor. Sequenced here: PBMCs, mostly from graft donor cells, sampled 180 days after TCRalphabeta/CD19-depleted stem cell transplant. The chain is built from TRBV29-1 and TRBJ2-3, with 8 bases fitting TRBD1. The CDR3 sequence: CSVRTGKADTQYF. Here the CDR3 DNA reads TGCAGCGTTCGGACAGGGAAGGCAGATACGCAGTATTTT.